One and the same sample provided the 6 T cell receptor beta chains below, sequenced in a study of PD-1 blockade in classical Hodgkin lymphoma. Time point here: newly diagnosed, previously untreated cHL patient sample. The study isolated CD8+ T cells from thawed PBMCs by magnetic negative selection. Assay used: immunoSEQ multiplex PCR; TCRdb lists only in-frame clones, some missing. Here the sample spans just over 14,000 clones, 90% to 95% being singletons. Sequencing was performed on CD8+ T cells from blood. The receptors here all came from a human donor with classical Hodgkin lymphoma.

The rearrangement joins TRBV6-4 to TRBJ2-2; 8 bases line up with TRBD2. Trimming removed 3 bases from V and 3 bases from J; junction bases left unmatched: 0. CDR3 length equals 14 residues. Germline CDR1 and CDR2: MRHNA and SNTAGT. DNA for the CDR3: TGTGCCAGCAGTGAAGCGGGAGACACCGGGGAGCTGTTTTTT. It specifies CASSEAGDTGELFF.

The rearrangement joins TRBV4-1 to TRBJ1-5, with D unresolved. V lost 5 bases, J lost 2 bases, and 10 bases lay in between. CDR1 is MGHRA and CDR2 is YSYEKL in the germline V gene. This CDR3 is 14 amino acids long. In DNA form, the CDR3 reads TGCGCCAGCAGCGGAGGTTCGGGCAATCAGCCCCAGCATTTT. Translating it yields CASSGGSGNQPQHF.

The chain is built from TRBV7-9 and TRBJ1-1, with 7 bases matching TRBD1. This CDR3 has 15 amino acids. Germline V gene data show CDR1 as SEHNR and CDR2 as FQNEAQ (reference sequence). V lost 4 bases to trimming and J lost 0 bases; unmatched junction nucleotides: 5. The CDR3 DNA sequence: TGTGCCAGCAGCTATAAACAGGGGCTGAACACTGAAGCTTTCTTT. Translating it yields CASSYKQGLNTEAFF.

This chain joins TRBV4-1 and TRBJ2-1, with 8 nucleotides matching TRBD2. CDR3 length: 15 residues. Unmatched junction bases numbered 12, after V lost 4 bases and J lost 10 bases. Germline V gene data show CDR1 as MGHRA and CDR2 as YSYEKL. The CDR3 is CASSLRRGGYGEQFF. Written as DNA, the CDR3 is TGCGCCAGCAGCCTCCGGCGCGGGGGGTATGGGGAGCAGTTCTTC.

This chain uses TRBV29-1 with TRBJ2-7; D is unresolved. The CDR3 length is 15 residues. Germline CDR1 SQVTM, CDR2 ANQGSEA. The V end lost 2 bases, the J end lost 3 bases, and 17 bases lay between the germline ends. The CDR3, as DNA: TGCAGCGTTGAACCCTCATGGGCCGAAGGCTACGAGCAGTACTTC. Protein: CSVEPSWAEGYEQYF.

V usage is TRBV28 and J usage is TRBJ2-5, with 8 bases fitting TRBD1. This CDR3 is built from 14 residues. Germline CDR1 and CDR2: MDHEN and SYDVKM. V gave up 3 bases and J gave up 5 bases; unmatched junction bases: 5. This chain's CDR3 is CASSLLTGDETQYF. The DNA of the CDR3 is TGTGCCAGCAGTTTGTTGACAGGGGACGAGACCCAGTACTTC. Looking up the rest from reference TRBV28 and TRBJ2-5 gives the full variable domain: DVKVTQSSRYLVKRTGEKVFLECVQDMDHENMFWYRQDPGLGLRLIYFSYDVKMKEKGDIPEGYSVSREKKERFSLILESASTNQTSMYLCASSLLTGDETQYFGPGTRLLVL.